This T cell receptor beta chain was identified during a study of T cell responses to AZD1222 COVID-19 vaccine. TCRdb's table, derived via immunoSEQ multiplex PCR, lists solely in-frame clones and lacks some. Of about 100,000 clones in the sample, approximately 87% are singletons; the top ten hold 4% to 4.5%. This clone was detected once. The antigen is unknown. The study, taken as a whole, reports: It should be noted that donors were predominantly white British and more often female, and clonal diversity was possibly underestimated. Two doses of AZD1222 preceded a rise in Spike-specific TCR breadth and depth. Just a handful of AZD1222 recipients were seropositive at baseline. Repertoire samples came only from after the peak T cell response.

Germline-derived CDR1 and CDR2 are SGHNT and YENEEA. The CDR3 runs 16 residues. V was clipped by 4 bases and J by 0 bases; unmatched bases: 3. The sample in question was peripheral blood, obtained on day 0 of MenACWY control vaccination. The chain employs TRBV11-3 and TRBJ1-4, with 9 positions matching TRBD1. This receptor was obtained from an adult in good health. CDR3 sequence: CASSWDRAPTNEKLFF. CDR3 nucleotide sequence: TGTGCCAGCAGCTGGGACAGGGCCCCAACTAATGAAAAACTGTTTTTT.